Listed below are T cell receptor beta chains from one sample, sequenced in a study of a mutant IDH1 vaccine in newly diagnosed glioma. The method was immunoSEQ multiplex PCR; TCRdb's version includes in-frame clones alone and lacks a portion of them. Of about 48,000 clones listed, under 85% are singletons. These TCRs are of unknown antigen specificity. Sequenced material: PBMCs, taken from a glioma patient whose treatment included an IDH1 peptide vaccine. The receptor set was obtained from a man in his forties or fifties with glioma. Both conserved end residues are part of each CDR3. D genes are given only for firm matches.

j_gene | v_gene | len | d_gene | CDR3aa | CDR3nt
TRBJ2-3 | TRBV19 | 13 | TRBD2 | CASSIAGAGTQYF | TGTGCCAGTAGCATAGCGGGGGCGGGTACGCAGTATTTT
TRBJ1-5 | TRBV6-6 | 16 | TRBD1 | CASTLRDSDSNQPQHF | TGTGCCAGCACCCTCCGGGACAGCGATAGCAATCAGCCCCAGCATTTT
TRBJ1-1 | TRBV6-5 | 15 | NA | CASSYSIEGNTEAFF | TGTGCCAGCAGTTACTCGATCGAGGGGAACACTGAAGCTTTCTTT
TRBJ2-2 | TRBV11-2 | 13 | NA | CASSFTNTGELFF | TGTGCCAGCAGCTTTACGAACACCGGGGAGCTGTTTTTT
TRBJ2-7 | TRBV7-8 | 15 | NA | CASSLGAVTTRGQYF | TGTGCCAGCAGCCTAGGCGCTGTCACGACCAGGGGGCAGTACTTC
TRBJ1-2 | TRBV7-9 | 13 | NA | CASSLGQGAGYTF | TGTGCCAGCAGCTTAGGGCAGGGTGCCGGCTACACCTTC
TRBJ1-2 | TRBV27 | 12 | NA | CASRVGDYGYTF | TGTGCCAGCAGGGTAGGGGACTATGGCTACACCTTC
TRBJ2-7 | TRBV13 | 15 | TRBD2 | CASSRGTSGSYEQYF | TGTGCCAGCAGCCGCGGGACTAGCGGTTCCTACGAGCAGTACTTC
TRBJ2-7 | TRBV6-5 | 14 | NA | CASSYGETNYEQYF | TGTGCCAGCAGTTACGGGGAAACCAACTACGAGCAGTACTTC
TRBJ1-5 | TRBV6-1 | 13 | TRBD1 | CASSRDSNQPQHF | TGTGCCAGCAGCCGGGACAGTAATCAGCCCCAGCATTTT
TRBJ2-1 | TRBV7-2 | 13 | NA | CASSLGSGYEQFF | TGTGCCAGCAGCTTAGGGTCAGGGTATGAGCAGTTCTTC
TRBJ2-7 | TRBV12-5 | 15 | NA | CASGFPRFIGVEQYF | TGTGCTAGTGGTTTCCCCAGGTTCATCGGGGTCGAGCAGTACTTC
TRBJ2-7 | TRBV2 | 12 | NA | CASSERLGGCDF | TGTGCCAGCAGTGAAAGGCTGGGGGGTTGCGACTTC